The rows below give T cell receptor beta chains drawn from one sample of a study of cytomegalovirus exposure and HLA in healthy donors. Method: immunoSEQ multiplex PCR; TCRdb's copy keeps in-frame clones and lacks some. The sample yields around 130,000 clones, roughly 9% seen once. Sequencing input: PBMCs. These receptors were collected from a woman in her thirties or forties in good health and CMV-seropositive. Each CDR3 is given with its conserved first and last residue. Each record gives: clone size, D gene, V gene, J gene, CDR3 DNA, CDR3 protein. A D gene is named only where the DNA matches it firmly. Expanded clones get a size class; other rows say once, few or many, or leave the size out.

>few|TRBD1|TRBV7-9|TRBJ2-7
TGTGCCAGCAGCCGCAGACAGGGAAGGTACGAGCAGTACTTC
CASSRRQGRYEQYF
>few|.|TRBV19|TRBJ1-1
TGTGCCAGCCGCGAACCGGGGATCCTACTGAACACTGAAGCTTTCTTT
CASREPGILLNTEAFF
>.|.|TRBV7-9|TRBJ2-7
TGTGCCAGCAGTCCAAGGCAGGGGCCGAGCTCCTACGAGCAGTACTTC
CASSPRQGPSSYEQYF
>few|.|TRBV2|TRBJ2-7
TGTGCCAGCATGGAAAGGACAGCTACTTACGAGCAGTACTTC
CASMERTATYEQYF
>.|TRBD1|TRBV10-1|TRBJ1-1
TGCGCCAGCAGTGAGGACAGGGTGAACACTGAAGCTTTCTTT
CASSEDRVNTEAFF
>.|.|TRBV7-2|TRBJ1-5
TGTGCCAGCAGCTGGGGGACACGGAATCAGCCCCAGCATTTT
CASSWGTRNQPQHF
>few|TRBD1|TRBV10-3|TRBJ1-2
TGTGCCATCAGAAACAGGGGGCTCTATGGCTACACCTTC
CAIRNRGLYGYTF
>.|TRBD1|TRBV18|TRBJ1-2
TGTGCCAGCTCAGAAAGCTGGACAGGGGGCGCGGGCGGCTACACCTTC
CASSESWTGGAGGYTF
>.|TRBD2|TRBV5-4|TRBJ2-1
TGTGCCAGCAGCTCAAGCGGGGGGGCCGATGAGCAGTTCTTC
CASSSSGGADEQFF
>.|.|TRBV30|TRBJ1-6
TGTGCCTGGAATCAACAGGTCTATAATTCACCCCTCCACTTT
CAWNQQVYNSPLHF
>few|.|TRBV2|TRBJ1-1
TGTGCCAGCAGTCCCAGGGTCCTGAACACTGAAGCTTTCTTT
CASSPRVLNTEAFF
>.|TRBD2|TRBV5-4|TRBJ2-5
TGTGCCAGCAGCGCCGGACTAGCGGGGGCCCAAGAGACCCAGTACTTC
CASSAGLAGAQETQYF
>.|.|TRBV6-5|TRBJ1-1
TGTGCCAGCAGACCACAGGGTTTGTTGAGTGAAGCTTTCTTT
CASRPQGLLSEAFF
>.|TRBD2|TRBV4-2|TRBJ2-1
TGTGCCAGCAGCCTGGGTACTAGCGGATACTACAATGAGCAGTTCTTC
CASSLGTSGYYNEQFF